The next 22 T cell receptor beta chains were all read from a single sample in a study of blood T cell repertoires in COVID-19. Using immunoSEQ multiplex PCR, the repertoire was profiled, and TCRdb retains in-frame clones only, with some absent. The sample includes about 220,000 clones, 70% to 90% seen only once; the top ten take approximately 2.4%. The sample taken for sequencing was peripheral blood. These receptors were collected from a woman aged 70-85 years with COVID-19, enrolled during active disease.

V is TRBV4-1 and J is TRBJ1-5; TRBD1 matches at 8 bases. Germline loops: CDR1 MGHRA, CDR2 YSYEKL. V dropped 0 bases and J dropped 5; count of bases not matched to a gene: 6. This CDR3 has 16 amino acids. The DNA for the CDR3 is TGCGCCAGCAGCCAAGAACCTCGGACAGGGCATCAGCCCCAGCATTTT. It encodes CASSQEPRTGHQPQHF.

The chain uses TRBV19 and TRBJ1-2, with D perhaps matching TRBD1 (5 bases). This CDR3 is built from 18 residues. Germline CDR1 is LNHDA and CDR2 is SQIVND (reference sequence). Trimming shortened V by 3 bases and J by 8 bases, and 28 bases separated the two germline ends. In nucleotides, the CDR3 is TGTGCCAGTAGTATGTCAGGAAGCGGGACCAGAAGCCAACGGGGCTACACCTTC. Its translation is CASSMSGSGTRSQRGYTF.

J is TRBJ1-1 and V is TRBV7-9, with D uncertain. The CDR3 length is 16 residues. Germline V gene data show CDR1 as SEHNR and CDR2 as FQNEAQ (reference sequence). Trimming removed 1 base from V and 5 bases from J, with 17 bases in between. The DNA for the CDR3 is TGTGCCAGCAGCTTAGAAATCGGGGTGAGGTGGACTGAAGCTTTCTTT. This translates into CASSLEIGVRWTEAFF. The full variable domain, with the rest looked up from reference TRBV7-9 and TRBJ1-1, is DTGVSQNPRHKITKRGQNVTFRCDPISEHNRLYWYRQTLGQGPEFLTYFQNEAQLEKSRLLSDRFSAERPKGSFSTLEIQRTEQGDSAMYLCASSLEIGVRWTEAFFGQGTRLTVV.

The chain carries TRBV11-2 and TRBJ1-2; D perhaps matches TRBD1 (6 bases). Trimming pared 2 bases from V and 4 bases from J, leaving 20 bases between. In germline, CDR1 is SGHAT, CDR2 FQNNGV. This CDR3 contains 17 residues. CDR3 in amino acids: CASSLRFGRGESYGYTF. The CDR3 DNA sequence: TGTGCCAGCAGCTTAAGGTTTGGCAGGGGAGAGAGCTATGGCTACACCTTC.

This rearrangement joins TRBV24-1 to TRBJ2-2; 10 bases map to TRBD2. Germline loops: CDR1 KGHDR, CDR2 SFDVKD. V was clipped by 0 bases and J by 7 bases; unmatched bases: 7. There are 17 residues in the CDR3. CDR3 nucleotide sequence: TGTGCCACCAGTGATTTGCAAACTAGCGGGATTGACGGGGAGCTGTTTTTT. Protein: CATSDLQTSGIDGELFF.

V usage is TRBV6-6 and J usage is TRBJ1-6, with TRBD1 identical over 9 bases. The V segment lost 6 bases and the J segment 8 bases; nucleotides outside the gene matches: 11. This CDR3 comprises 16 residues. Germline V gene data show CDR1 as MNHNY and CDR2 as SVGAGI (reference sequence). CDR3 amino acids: CASRTTGGLHDSPLHF. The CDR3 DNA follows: TGTGCCAGCAGGACGACAGGGGGGTTACACGATTCACCCCTCCACTTT.

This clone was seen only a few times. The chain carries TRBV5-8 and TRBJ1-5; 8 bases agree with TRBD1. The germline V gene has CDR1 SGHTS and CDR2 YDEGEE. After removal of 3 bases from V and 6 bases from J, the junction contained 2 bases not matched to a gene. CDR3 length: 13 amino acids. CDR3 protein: CASSWQGAQPQHF. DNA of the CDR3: TGTGCCAGCAGCTGGCAGGGGGCTCAGCCCCAGCATTTT.

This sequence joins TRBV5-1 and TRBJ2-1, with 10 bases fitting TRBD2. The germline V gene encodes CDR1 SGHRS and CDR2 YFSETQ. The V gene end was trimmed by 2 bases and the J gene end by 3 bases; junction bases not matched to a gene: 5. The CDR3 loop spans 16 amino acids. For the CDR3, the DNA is TGCGCCAGCAGCTTCAGGACTAGCGGTTTCTACAATGAGCAGTTCTTC. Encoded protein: CASSFRTSGFYNEQFF.

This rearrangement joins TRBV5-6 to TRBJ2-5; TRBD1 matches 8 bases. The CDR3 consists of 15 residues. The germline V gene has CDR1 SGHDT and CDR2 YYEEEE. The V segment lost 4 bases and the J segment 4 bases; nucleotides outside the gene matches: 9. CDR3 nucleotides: TGTGCCAGCAGCCAGGACAGGGATCGACGAGAGACCCAGTACTTC. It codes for CASSQDRDRRETQYF.

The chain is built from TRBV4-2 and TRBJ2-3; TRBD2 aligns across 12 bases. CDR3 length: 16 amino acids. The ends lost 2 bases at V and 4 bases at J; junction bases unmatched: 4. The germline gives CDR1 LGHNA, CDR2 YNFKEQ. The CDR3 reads CASSQPLAGGADTQYF. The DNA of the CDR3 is TGTGCCAGCAGCCAACCACTAGCGGGAGGCGCAGATACGCAGTATTTT.

The CDR3 sequence is CASASGGTPLHF. CDR3 nucleotide sequence: TGCGCCAGCGCGTCGGGGGGCACACCCCTCCACTTT. This chain links TRBV5-1 with TRBJ1-6; TRBD1 might be the D (6 bases). Germline V gene lookup returns CDR1 SGHRS and CDR2 YFSETQ. V lost 7 bases, J lost 11 bases, and 13 bases lay in between. The CDR3 totals 12 residues.

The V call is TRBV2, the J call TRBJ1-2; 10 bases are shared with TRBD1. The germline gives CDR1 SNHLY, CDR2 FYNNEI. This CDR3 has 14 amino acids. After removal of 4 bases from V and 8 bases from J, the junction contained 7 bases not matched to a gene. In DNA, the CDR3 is TGTGCCAGCAGTGGACCGGGACAGGGGAGCGGCTACACCTTC. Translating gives CASSGPGQGSGYTF.

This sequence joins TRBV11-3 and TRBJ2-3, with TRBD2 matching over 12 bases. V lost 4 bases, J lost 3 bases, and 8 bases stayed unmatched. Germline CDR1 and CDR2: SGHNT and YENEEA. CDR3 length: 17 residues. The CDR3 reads CASSSGLAGPRTDTQYF. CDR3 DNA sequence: TGTGCCAGCAGCTCGGGACTAGCGGGCCCCAGGACAGATACGCAGTATTTT.

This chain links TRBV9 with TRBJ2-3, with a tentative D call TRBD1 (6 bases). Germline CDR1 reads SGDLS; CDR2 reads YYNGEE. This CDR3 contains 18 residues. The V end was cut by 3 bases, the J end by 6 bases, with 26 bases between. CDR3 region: CASSASPLLTQGGDTQYF. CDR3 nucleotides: TGTGCCAGCAGCGCCAGTCCCCTTCTGACACAGGGCGGTGATACGCAGTATTTT. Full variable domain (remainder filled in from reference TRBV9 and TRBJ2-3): DSGVTQTPKHLITATGQRVTLRCSPRSGDLSVYWYQQSLDQGLQFLIQYYNGEERAKGNILERFSAQQFPDLHSELNLSSLELGDSALYFCASSASPLLTQGGDTQYFGPGTRLTVL.

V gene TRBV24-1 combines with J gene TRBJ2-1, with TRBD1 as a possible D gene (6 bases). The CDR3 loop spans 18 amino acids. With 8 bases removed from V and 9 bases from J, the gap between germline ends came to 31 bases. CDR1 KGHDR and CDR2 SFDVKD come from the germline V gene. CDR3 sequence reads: CATTAGTPGLGSLSEQFF. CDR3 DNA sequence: TGTGCCACCACCGCCGGGACACCGGGATTAGGAAGCTTGAGTGAGCAGTTCTTC.

The DNA of the CDR3 is TGTGCCAGCCGAGGATCAGGCGGGACAGGGGAAAAACTGTTTTTT. Protein product: CASRGSGGTGEKLFF. The gene calls are TRBV18 and TRBJ1-4; the match to TRBD1 covers 9 bases. The CDR3 sequence is 15 residues long. J lost 8 bases, V lost 8 bases, and 12 bases had no gene match. CDR1 and CDR2 from the germline V gene are KGHSH and LQKENI.

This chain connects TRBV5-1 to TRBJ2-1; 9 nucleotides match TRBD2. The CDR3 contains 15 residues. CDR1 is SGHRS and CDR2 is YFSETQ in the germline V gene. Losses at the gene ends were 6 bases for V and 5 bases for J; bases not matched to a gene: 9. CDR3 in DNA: TGCGCCAGCACCTGGGGGCCTAGCGGGAACAATGAGCAGTTCTTC. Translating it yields CASTWGPSGNNEQFF.

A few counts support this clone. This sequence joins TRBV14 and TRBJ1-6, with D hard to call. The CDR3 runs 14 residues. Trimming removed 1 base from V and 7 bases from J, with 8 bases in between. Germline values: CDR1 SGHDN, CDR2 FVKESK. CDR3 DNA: TGTGCCAGCAGCCAAGGACGGGAGAATTCACCCCTCCACTTT. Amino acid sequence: CASSQGRENSPLHF.

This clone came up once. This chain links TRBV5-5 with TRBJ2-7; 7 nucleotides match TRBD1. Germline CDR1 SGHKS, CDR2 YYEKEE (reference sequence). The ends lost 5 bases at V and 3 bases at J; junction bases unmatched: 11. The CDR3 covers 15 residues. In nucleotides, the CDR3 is TGTGCCAGCAGATTTACAGGGGATCCCTACTACGAGCAGTACTTC. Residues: CASRFTGDPYYEQYF.

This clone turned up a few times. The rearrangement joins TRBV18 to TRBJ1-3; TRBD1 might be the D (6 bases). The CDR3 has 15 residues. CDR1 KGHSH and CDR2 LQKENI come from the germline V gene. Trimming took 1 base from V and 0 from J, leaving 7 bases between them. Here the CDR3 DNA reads TGTGCCAGCTCACCACAACAGGGCTCTGGAAACACCATATATTTT. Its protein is CASSPQQGSGNTIYF.

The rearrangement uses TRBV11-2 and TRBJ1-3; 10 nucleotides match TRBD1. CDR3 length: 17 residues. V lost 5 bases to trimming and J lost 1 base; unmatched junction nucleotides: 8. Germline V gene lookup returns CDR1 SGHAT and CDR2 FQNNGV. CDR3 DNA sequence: TGTGCCAGCAGCCCCGTTGGGACAGGGGTTTCTGGAAACACCATATATTTT. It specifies CASSPVGTGVSGNTIYF.

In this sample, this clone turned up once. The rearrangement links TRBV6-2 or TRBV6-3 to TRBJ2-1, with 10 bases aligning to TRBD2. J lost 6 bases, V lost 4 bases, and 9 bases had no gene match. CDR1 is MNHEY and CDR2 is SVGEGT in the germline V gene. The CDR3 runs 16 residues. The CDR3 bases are TGTGCCAGCAGTTTCCCGGGAAGCGGGGGGGCCAATGAGCAGTTCTTC. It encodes CASSFPGSGGANEQFF.